This note documents a single T cell receptor (beta chain) sequence. This record comes from a study of blood T cell repertoires in COVID-19. Study-level background: T cells, B-cell-depleted T cells, or PBMCs provided the cDNA or gDNA that served as material.

The method was immunoSEQ multiplex PCR; TCRdb's version includes in-frame clones alone and lacks a portion of them. The sample shows 300,000 to 400,000 clones, around 85% of them seen only once. The sequence came from a woman between 40 and 55 years old with acute COVID-19. Sequencing used PBMCs or T cells enriched from blood (not recorded which).

DNA for the CDR3: TGTGCCAGCAGCCCGACGCCGATGACAAGGAACTATGGCTACACCTTC. The encoded protein is CASSPTPMTRNYGYTF. The rearrangement links TRBV7-6 to TRBJ1-2; D gene unclear. The CDR3 has 16 amino acids. Trimming cost V 5 bases and J 2 bases, with 18 bases left between them. Looked up from germline, CDR1 is SGHVS and CDR2 is FNYEAQ.